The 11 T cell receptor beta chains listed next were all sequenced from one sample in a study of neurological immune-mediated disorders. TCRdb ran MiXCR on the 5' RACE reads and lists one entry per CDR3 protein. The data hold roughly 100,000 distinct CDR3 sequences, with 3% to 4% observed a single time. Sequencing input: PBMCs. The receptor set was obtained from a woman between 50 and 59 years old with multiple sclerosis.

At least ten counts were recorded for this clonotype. This CDR3 is CASSIASGYEQYF. CDR3 nucleotides: TGTGCCAGCAGCATCGCTAGCGGATACGAGCAGTACTTC. The chain joins TRBV7-2 to TRBJ2-7, with 7 nucleotides matching TRBD2. Germline CDR1 is SGHTA and CDR2 is FQGNSA. V lost 5 bases, J lost 4 bases, and 5 bases stayed unmatched. The CDR3 loop spans 13 amino acids.

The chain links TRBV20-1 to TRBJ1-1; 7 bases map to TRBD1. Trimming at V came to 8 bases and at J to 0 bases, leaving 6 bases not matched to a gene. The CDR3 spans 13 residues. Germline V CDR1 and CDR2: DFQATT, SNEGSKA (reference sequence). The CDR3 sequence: CSLLRGLNTEAFF. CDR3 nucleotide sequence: TGCAGTCTCCTCAGGGGGTTGAACACTGAAGCTTTCTTT.

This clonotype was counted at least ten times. The CDR3 nucleotides are TGTGCCAGCAAGGCGCTGGGGAGCGGGGCCCCCACAGATACGCAGTATTTT. Translating it yields CASKALGSGAPTDTQYF. The chain combines TRBV7-2 with TRBJ2-3, with 7 bases matching TRBD2. The germline V gene has CDR1 SGHTA and CDR2 FQGNSA. The CDR3 is 17 residues long. V trimming: 7 bases; J trimming: 2 bases; junction bases outside the gene matches: 15.

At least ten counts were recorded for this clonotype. The CDR3 here is CATSSGPGQPFF. The CDR3 DNA reads as TGTGCCACCAGCAGTGGACCGGGACAGCCGTTCTTC. This chain links TRBV15 with TRBJ2-1, with 7 bases that match TRBD1. Germline CDR1 and CDR2: LNHNV and YYDKDF (reference sequence). J lost 15 bases, V lost 3 bases, and 8 bases had no gene match. There are 12 residues in the CDR3.

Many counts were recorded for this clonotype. The CDR3 region is CASSLVGGRVGYGYTF. The CDR3 DNA follows: TGTGCCAGCAGTTTAGTGGGGGGCCGGGTGGGGTATGGCTACACCTTC. This chain links TRBV12-3 or TRBV12-4 with TRBJ1-2, with D perhaps TRBD1 (6 bases). The V end lost 1 base, the J end lost 5 bases, and 17 bases lay between the germline ends. The CDR3 length is 16 residues.

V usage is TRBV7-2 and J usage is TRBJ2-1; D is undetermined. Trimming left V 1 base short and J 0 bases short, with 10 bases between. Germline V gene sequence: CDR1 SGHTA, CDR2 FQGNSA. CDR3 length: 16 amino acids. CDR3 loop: CASSLVKISSYNEQFF. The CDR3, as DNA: TGTGCCAGCAGCTTAGTCAAGATAAGCTCCTACAATGAGCAGTTCTTC.

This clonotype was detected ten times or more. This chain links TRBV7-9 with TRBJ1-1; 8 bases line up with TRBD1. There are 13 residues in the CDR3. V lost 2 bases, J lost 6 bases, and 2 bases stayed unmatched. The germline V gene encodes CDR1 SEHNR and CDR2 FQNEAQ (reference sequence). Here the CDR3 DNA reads TGTGCCAGCAGCTTACAGGGGGCCGCTGAAGCTTTCTTT. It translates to CASSLQGAAEAFF.

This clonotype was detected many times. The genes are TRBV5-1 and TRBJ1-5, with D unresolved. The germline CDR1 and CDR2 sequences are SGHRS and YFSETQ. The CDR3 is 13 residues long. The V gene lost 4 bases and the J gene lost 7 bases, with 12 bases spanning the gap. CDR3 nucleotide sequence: TGCGCCAGCAGCATAGGTCCGGGGCAGCCCCAGCATTTT. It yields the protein CASSIGPGQPQHF.

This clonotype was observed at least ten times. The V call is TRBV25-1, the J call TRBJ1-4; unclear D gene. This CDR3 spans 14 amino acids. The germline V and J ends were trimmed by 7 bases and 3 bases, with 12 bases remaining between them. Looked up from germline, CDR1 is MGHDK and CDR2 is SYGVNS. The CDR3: CASTQPGPNEKLFF. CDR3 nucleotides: TGTGCCAGCACCCAACCAGGCCCTAATGAAAAACTGTTTTTT. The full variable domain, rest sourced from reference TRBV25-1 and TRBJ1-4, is EADIYQTPRYLVIGTGKKITLECSQTMGHDKMYWYQQDPGMELHLIHYSYGVNSTEKGDLSSESTVSRIRTEHFPLTLESARPSHTSQYLCASTQPGPNEKLFFGSGTQLSVL.

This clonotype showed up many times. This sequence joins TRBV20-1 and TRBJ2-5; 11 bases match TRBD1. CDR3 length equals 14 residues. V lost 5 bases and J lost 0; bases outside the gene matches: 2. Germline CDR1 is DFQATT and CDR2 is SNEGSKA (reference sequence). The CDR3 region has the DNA TGCAGTGCTGCGGGACAGGGGGACCAAGAGACCCAGTACTTC. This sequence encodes CSAAGQGDQETQYF.

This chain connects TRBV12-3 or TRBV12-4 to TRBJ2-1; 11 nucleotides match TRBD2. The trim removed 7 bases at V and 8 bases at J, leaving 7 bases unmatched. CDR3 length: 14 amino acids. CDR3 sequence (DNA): TGTGCCAGCAATCTACTAGCGGGGGCGGATGAGCAGTTCTTC. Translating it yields CASNLLAGADEQFF.